These T cell receptor beta chains were read from a single sample in a study of cytomegalovirus exposure and HLA in healthy donors. Libraries were prepared by immunoSEQ multiplex PCR; TCRdb keeps only in-frame clonotypes and omits some of them. Here the sample spans approximately 270,000 clones, over 75% being singletons. Sequencing input: PBMCs. These receptors all come from a man in his late teens or twenties in good health and CMV-seropositive. The CDR3 runs from the conserved cysteine through the conserved F or W. Each record gives: V gene, J gene, D gene, clone size, CDR3 DNA, CDR3 protein. A D gene is named only where the DNA matches it firmly. For some rows the clone size is stated as once, few or many, or as a class when expanded; others skip it.

v_call: TRBV30
j_call: TRBJ2-3
d_call: NA
clone_size: NA
cdr3_nt: TGTGCCTGGAGTGGCCTCTCCATAGATACGCAGTATTTT
cdr3_aa: CAWSGLSIDTQYF

v_call: TRBV5-4
j_call: TRBJ1-4
d_call: NA
clone_size: NA
cdr3_nt: TGTGCCAGCAGCTCGCCGGGATCGAGTACCTCTAATGAAAAACTGTTTTTT
cdr3_aa: CASSSPGSSTSNEKLFF

v_call: TRBV4-3
j_call: TRBJ1-1
d_call: NA
clone_size: NA
cdr3_nt: TGCGCCAGCAGCCGATGGACGGATCAGAACACTGAAGCTTTCTTT
cdr3_aa: CASSRWTDQNTEAFF

v_call: TRBV29-1
j_call: TRBJ2-1
d_call: NA
clone_size: NA
cdr3_nt: TGCAGCGTTGAGACGGGATCGCAGGGACTCTATAATGAGCAGTTCTTC
cdr3_aa: CSVETGSQGLYNEQFF

v_call: TRBV27
j_call: TRBJ1-2
d_call: NA
clone_size: NA
cdr3_nt: TGTGCCAGCAGTTTAAGGGGCGCAGGGCAGAATGGCTACACCTTC
cdr3_aa: CASSLRGAGQNGYTF

v_call: TRBV27
j_call: TRBJ1-1
d_call: NA
clone_size: NA
cdr3_nt: TGTGCCAGCAGCCCAATCGGCACTGAAGCTTTCTTT
cdr3_aa: CASSPIGTEAFF

v_call: TRBV27
j_call: TRBJ2-2
d_call: NA
clone_size: NA
cdr3_nt: TGTGCCAGCAGTATACATGCCGACCACACCGGGGAGCTGTTTTTT
cdr3_aa: CASSIHADHTGELFF

v_call: TRBV5-1
j_call: TRBJ2-2
d_call: NA
clone_size: NA
cdr3_nt: TGCGCCAGCAGCTCCTCGACCATGAACACCGGGGAGCTGTTTTTT
cdr3_aa: CASSSSTMNTGELFF

v_call: TRBV27
j_call: TRBJ2-1
d_call: NA
clone_size: once
cdr3_nt: TGTGCCAGCAGTTTATTAAGCCTGCCACTAGCTGTAGACAATGAGCAGTTCTTC
cdr3_aa: CASSLLSLPLAVDNEQFF

v_call: TRBV5-1
j_call: TRBJ1-3
d_call: NA
clone_size: NA
cdr3_nt: TGCGCCAGCACTCAAGACAGCCCTGGAAACACCATATATTTT
cdr3_aa: CASTQDSPGNTIYF

v_call: TRBV19
j_call: TRBJ1-5
d_call: TRBD1
clone_size: NA
cdr3_nt: TGTGCCAGTGCCCCAGGGGGAGGCAATCAGCCCCAGCATTTT
cdr3_aa: CASAPGGGNQPQHF

v_call: TRBV6-5
j_call: TRBJ2-2
d_call: NA
clone_size: NA
cdr3_nt: TGTGCCAGCAGCCTACTGGCGAACACCGGGGAGCTGTTTTTT
cdr3_aa: CASSLLANTGELFF

v_call: TRBV5-1
j_call: TRBJ2-2
d_call: NA
clone_size: NA
cdr3_nt: TGCGCCAGCAGCTTGAGCGGGGAGCTGTTTTTT
cdr3_aa: CASSLSGELFF

v_call: TRBV7-2
j_call: TRBJ2-6
d_call: NA
clone_size: NA
cdr3_nt: TGTGCCAGCAGCTTACTAGCAGCTGGGGCCAACGTCCTGACTTTC
cdr3_aa: CASSLLAAGANVLTF

v_call: TRBV19
j_call: TRBJ2-1
d_call: NA
clone_size: NA
cdr3_nt: TGTGCCAGTAGTATGGTAGCAGCCAATGAGCAGTTCTTC
cdr3_aa: CASSMVAANEQFF

v_call: TRBV27
j_call: TRBJ1-3
d_call: NA
clone_size: NA
cdr3_nt: TGTGCCAGCAGATCGGTCTCTGGAAACACCATATATTTT
cdr3_aa: CASRSVSGNTIYF

v_call: TRBV10-3
j_call: TRBJ2-1
d_call: TRBD1
clone_size: NA
cdr3_nt: TGTGCCATCAGTGAGTCGACAGGGAATGAGCAGTTCTTC
cdr3_aa: CAISESTGNEQFF

v_call: TRBV5-1
j_call: TRBJ2-5
d_call: NA
clone_size: NA
cdr3_nt: TGCGCCAGCAGCCTACGCGGGACGGTGGAGGAGACCCAGTACTTC
cdr3_aa: CASSLRGTVEETQYF

v_call: TRBV6-1
j_call: TRBJ1-2
d_call: NA
clone_size: NA
cdr3_nt: TGTGCCAGCGGGAACTATGGCTACACCTTC
cdr3_aa: CASGNYGYTF

v_call: TRBV5-1
j_call: TRBJ2-7
d_call: TRBD2
clone_size: NA
cdr3_nt: TGCGCCAGCAGCCCGAATGTAGCGGGAGGCCACGAGCAGTACTTC
cdr3_aa: CASSPNVAGGHEQYF

v_call: TRBV6-1
j_call: TRBJ1-5
d_call: NA
clone_size: NA
cdr3_nt: TGTGCCAGCAGTGAAGCCTTCCGCGGGGTCAGCAATCAGCCCCAGCATTTT
cdr3_aa: CASSEAFRGVSNQPQHF

v_call: TRBV7-8
j_call: TRBJ2-1
d_call: TRBD2
clone_size: NA
cdr3_nt: TGTGCCAGCAGCTCACAAACATTACGGGAGGGCTACAATGAGCAGTTCTTC
cdr3_aa: CASSSQTLREGYNEQFF

v_call: TRBV6-5
j_call: TRBJ2-1
d_call: TRBD2
clone_size: NA
cdr3_nt: TGTGCCAGCAGCCGTAGCGGGAGCTCCTACAATGAGCAGTTCTTC
cdr3_aa: CASSRSGSSYNEQFF

v_call: TRBV10-3
j_call: TRBJ2-7
d_call: TRBD1
clone_size: NA
cdr3_nt: TGTGCCACCCACGAGGGGGCTTCCCACGAGCAGTACTTC
cdr3_aa: CATHEGASHEQYF

v_call: TRBV27
j_call: TRBJ1-2
d_call: TRBD1
clone_size: NA
cdr3_nt: TGTGCCAGCAGGAGCACAGGGGACATCCGTGGCTACACCTTC
cdr3_aa: CASRSTGDIRGYTF

v_call: TRBV6-5
j_call: TRBJ2-5
d_call: NA
clone_size: NA
cdr3_nt: TGTGCCAGCAGTTACTTTTTCGTAGGGGGTCAAGAGACCCAGTACTTC
cdr3_aa: CASSYFFVGGQETQYF

v_call: TRBV7-9
j_call: TRBJ2-7
d_call: NA
clone_size: NA
cdr3_nt: TGTGCCAGCAGCGACGTCCGCGAGCAGTACTTC
cdr3_aa: CASSDVREQYF

v_call: TRBV28
j_call: TRBJ2-7
d_call: NA
clone_size: NA
cdr3_nt: TGTGCCAGCAGTTCCCCCTATCCATCCTACGAGCAGTACTTC
cdr3_aa: CASSSPYPSYEQYF

v_call: TRBV4-1
j_call: TRBJ1-5
d_call: TRBD1
clone_size: NA
cdr3_nt: TGCGCCAGCAGCCAAACCGGGACAGGGGATCAGCCCCAGCATTTT
cdr3_aa: CASSQTGTGDQPQHF

v_call: TRBV28
j_call: TRBJ2-2
d_call: NA
clone_size: NA
cdr3_nt: TGTGCCAGCTGCCCGCCATACAGGGTATTAACTCAGAACACCGGGGAGCTGTTTTTT
cdr3_aa: CASCPPYRVLTQNTGELFF

v_call: TRBV28
j_call: TRBJ2-5
d_call: NA
clone_size: NA
cdr3_nt: TGTGCCAGCAGTTTAGTGGTCCAAGAGACCCAGTACTTC
cdr3_aa: CASSLVVQETQYF

v_call: TRBV30
j_call: TRBJ2-1
d_call: NA
clone_size: NA
cdr3_nt: TGTGCCTGGGAGCTGATAGGGGGAAATGAGCAGTTCTTC
cdr3_aa: CAWELIGGNEQFF

v_call: TRBV5-1
j_call: TRBJ1-1
d_call: TRBD1
clone_size: NA
cdr3_nt: TGCGCCAGCAGCTCGTCCCGGGACAGGTTTGGCACTGAAGCTTTCTTT
cdr3_aa: CASSSSRDRFGTEAFF

v_call: TRBV28
j_call: TRBJ1-2
d_call: NA
clone_size: NA
cdr3_nt: TGTGCCAGCAGTCCGCAACCCACAGGGACCTACACCTTC
cdr3_aa: CASSPQPTGTYTF

v_call: TRBV19
j_call: TRBJ1-1
d_call: TRBD1
clone_size: NA
cdr3_nt: TGTGCCAGTAGTAGGGACAGGCGGTCCACTGAAGCTTTCTTT
cdr3_aa: CASSRDRRSTEAFF

v_call: TRBV4-3
j_call: TRBJ2-2
d_call: TRBD2
clone_size: NA
cdr3_nt: TGCGCCAGCAGCCAAGGGACTAGCCCTGAGGAGCTGTTTTTT
cdr3_aa: CASSQGTSPEELFF

v_call: TRBV7-9
j_call: TRBJ2-7
d_call: TRBD1
clone_size: NA
cdr3_nt: TGTGCCAGCAGTACAGGACAGGGGAGCAACGAGCAGTACTTC
cdr3_aa: CASSTGQGSNEQYF

v_call: TRBV2
j_call: TRBJ2-1
d_call: NA
clone_size: NA
cdr3_nt: TGTGCCAGCAGTTCGGACCTTAATGAGCAGTTCTTC
cdr3_aa: CASSSDLNEQFF

v_call: TRBV11-1
j_call: TRBJ2-7
d_call: NA
clone_size: NA
cdr3_nt: TGTGCCAGCAGCATTACTAGGACGTCCGGGTACGAGCAGTACTTC
cdr3_aa: CASSITRTSGYEQYF

v_call: TRBV29-1
j_call: TRBJ1-2
d_call: NA
clone_size: NA
cdr3_nt: TGCAGCGTTGAAGATGGGCGAGGCTACACCTTC
cdr3_aa: CSVEDGRGYTF

v_call: TRBV6-1
j_call: TRBJ2-7
d_call: NA
clone_size: NA
cdr3_nt: TGTGCCAGCAGTGAAGGACAGAAGTTAATCTACGAGCAGTACTTC
cdr3_aa: CASSEGQKLIYEQYF

v_call: TRBV28
j_call: TRBJ1-1
d_call: NA
clone_size: NA
cdr3_nt: TGTGCCAGCAGTTTACCCGCTCCCCCTGGGAACACTGAAGCTTTCTTT
cdr3_aa: CASSLPAPPGNTEAFF

v_call: TRBV6-5
j_call: TRBJ2-1
d_call: NA
clone_size: NA
cdr3_nt: TGTGCCAGCGGGCTAGGACAGTTCAATGAGCAGTTCTTC
cdr3_aa: CASGLGQFNEQFF

v_call: TRBV11-2
j_call: TRBJ2-1
d_call: NA
clone_size: NA
cdr3_nt: TGTGCCAGCAGCTTATTCACACCGTACAATGAGCAGTTCTTC
cdr3_aa: CASSLFTPYNEQFF

v_call: TRBV5-1
j_call: TRBJ2-7
d_call: NA
clone_size: NA
cdr3_nt: TGCGCCAGCAGCTTATCGGGAAACTCCTACGAGCAGTACTTC
cdr3_aa: CASSLSGNSYEQYF

v_call: TRBV5-1
j_call: TRBJ2-7
d_call: NA
clone_size: NA
cdr3_nt: TGCGCCAGCAGCTTGGCCGGGACCGGGGCGGGGGAGCAGTACTTC
cdr3_aa: CASSLAGTGAGEQYF